This T cell receptor (beta chain) was captured by sequencing in a study of PD-1 blockade in classical Hodgkin lymphoma. General study points: The causes of the repertoire differences, possibly disease activity or prior therapy, remain undefined. At C4D1, TCR diversity had climbed significantly for CD4+ cells, though not for CD8+ cells. Whoever responded completely had baseline diversity much like that seen in newly diagnosed patients. Patients with an early start, nivolumab under 1 year after ASCT, were excluded.

There are 16 residues in the CDR3. CDR1 is MNHNY and CDR2 is SVGAGI in the germline V gene (reference sequence). V lost 6 bases, J lost 0 bases, and 7 bases stayed unmatched. Using immunoSEQ multiplex PCR, the repertoire was profiled, and TCRdb retains in-frame clones only, with some absent. This table has around 9,800 clones, approximately 72% appearing once. In regard to this clone: Its target is unknown.

Time point noted: cycle 4 day 1 (C4D1), after five to seven weeks of nivolumab. Every patient relapsed after autologous stem cell transplantation, and brentuximab vedotin exposure varied. The study purified CD4+ T cells from thawed PBMCs using magnetic negative selection. The chain employs TRBV6-6 and TRBJ2-3, with 9 bases matching TRBD1. The material was CD4+ T cells from blood, obtained before the fourth cycle of nivolumab. The source of this sequence is a human donor with classical Hodgkin lymphoma. CDR3: CASSQPGTGSTDTQYF. CDR3 nucleotides: TGTGCCAGCAGCCAGCCCGGGACAGGGAGCACAGATACGCAGTATTTT.